This is a list of T cell receptor beta chains from one sample in a study of blood T cell repertoires in COVID-19. This table comes from immunoSEQ multiplex PCR, and its TCRdb copy is limited to in-frame clones, with some not included. The repertoire holds 200,000 to 300,000 clones, with 84% as singletons. The sample comprised peripheral blood. All receptors derive from a man aged 35 to 55 who had recovered from COVID-19. CDR3s include the opening cysteine and the closing phenylalanine or tryptophan. Fields, in order: V gene, D gene, J gene, clone size, CDR3 DNA, CDR3 protein. A D gene is named only where the DNA matches it firmly. The size entry is marked missing in some rows and otherwise reads once, few, many or a size class.

TRBV24-1	-	TRBJ2-5	-	TGTGCCACCAGTGATTTAGTGGGGGCAGCTGTATCTATTCAAGAGACCCAGTACTTC	CATSDLVGAAVSIQETQYF
TRBV19	-	TRBJ2-3	few	TGTGCCAGAGAGAATCTCCACCTTCGGGATACGCAGTATTTT	CARENLHLRDTQYF
TRBV28	TRBD1	TRBJ1-2	-	TGTGCCAGCAGTCCGACAGGGGGGTTACGCTATGGCTACACCTTC	CASSPTGGLRYGYTF
TRBV18	-	TRBJ2-7	once	TGTGCCAGCTCAGGGGGTCAGGGGACCTACGAGCAGTACTTC	CASSGGQGTYEQYF
TRBV20-1	-	TRBJ2-7	-	TGCAGTGCTAGGGACTTCTACGAGCAGTACTTC	CSARDFYEQYF
TRBV5-1	-	TRBJ1-1	-	TGCGCCAGCTACAATTTAGGGGGGAACACTGAAGCTTTCTTT	CASYNLGGNTEAFF
TRBV30	-	TRBJ1-2	once	TGTGCCTGGAGTCCCCCTGCCCAGTTTTATGGCTACACCTTC	CAWSPPAQFYGYTF
TRBV15	TRBD2	TRBJ2-1	-	TGTGCCACCAGCAGGTGGGGAGGGCGCCTTGAGCAGTTCTTC	CATSRWGGRLEQFF
TRBV29-1	-	TRBJ1-1	-	TGCAGCGCCCAGGGGTGGGACACTGAAGCTTTCTTT	CSAQGWDTEAFF
TRBV9	-	TRBJ1-2	-	TGTGCCAGCAGCGTATGGGAACGGGGTGGGGCTAACTATGGCTACACCTTC	CASSVWERGGANYGYTF